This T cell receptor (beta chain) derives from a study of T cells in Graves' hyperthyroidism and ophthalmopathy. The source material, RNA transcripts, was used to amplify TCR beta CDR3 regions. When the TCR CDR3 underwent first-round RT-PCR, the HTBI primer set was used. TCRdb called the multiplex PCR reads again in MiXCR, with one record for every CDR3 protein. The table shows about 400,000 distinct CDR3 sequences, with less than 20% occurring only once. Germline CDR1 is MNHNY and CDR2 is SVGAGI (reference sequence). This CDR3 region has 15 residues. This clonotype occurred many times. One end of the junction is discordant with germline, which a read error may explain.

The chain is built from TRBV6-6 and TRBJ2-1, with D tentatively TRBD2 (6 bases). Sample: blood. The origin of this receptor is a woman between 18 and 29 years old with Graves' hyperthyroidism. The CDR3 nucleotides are TGTGCCAGCAGTTACTCGGGGACTCGCTACTATGAGCAGTTCTTC. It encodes CASSYSGTRYYEQFF.